The rows below give T cell receptor beta chains drawn from one sample of a study of identical twins. MiXCR, run by TCRdb on the 5' RACE reads, gives a single entry per CDR3 protein. The repertoire holds 300,000 to 400,000 distinct CDR3 sequences, with roughly 9% as singletons. The sample was naive T cells sorted from blood. These receptor sequences come from a woman in her forties or fifties in good health. CDR3s include the opening cysteine and the closing phenylalanine or tryptophan. A D gene is named only where the DNA matches it firmly. Size is stated for part of the rows, as once, few or many counts, or as a class when the clone is expanded.

- | TRBJ2-4 | TRBV29-1 | 14 | - | CSVSERGIKNIQYF | TGCAGCGTCTCCGAAAGGGGGATCAAAAACATTCAGTACTTC
TRBD1 | TRBJ1-4 | TRBV12-3/TRBV12-4 | 14 | few | CASSLHEGAQKLFF | TGTGCCAGCAGCCTCCACGAGGGGGCACAGAAACTGTTTTTT
TRBD2 | TRBJ2-1 | TRBV4-1 | 19 | many | CASSHRSGRAGDSYNEQFF | TGCGCCAGCAGCCATCGAAGCGGGAGGGCCGGGGACTCCTACAATGAGCAGTTCTTC
- | TRBJ2-1 | TRBV10-2 | 13 | many | CASQGGSYNEQFF | TGCGCCAGCCAGGGCGGCTCCTACAATGAGCAGTTCTTC
- | TRBJ1-6 | TRBV6-5 | 15 | few | CASSYSGESASPLHF | TGTGCCAGCAGTTACTCGGGGGAGTCAGCCTCACCCCTCCACTTT
- | TRBJ2-1 | TRBV29-1 | 12 | many | CSVTISGDEQFF | TGCAGCGTGACGATAAGTGGCGATGAGCAGTTCTTC
TRBD2 | TRBJ2-3 | TRBV11-2 | 17 | few | CASYGGRARFYTDTQYF | TGTGCCAGCTACGGCGGGAGGGCCCGGTTCTACACAGATACGCAGTATTTT
- | TRBJ1-1 | TRBV3-1 | 14 | few | CASSQEAGRSEAFF | TGTGCCAGCAGCCAAGAAGCAGGGAGGAGTGAAGCTTTCTTT
- | TRBJ1-1 | TRBV10-3 | 14 | - | CAISDPRGAISAFF | TGTGCCATCAGTGACCCGCGGGGGGCAATTAGTGCTTTCTTT
- | TRBJ1-1 | TRBV7-9 | 14 | many | CASSLGQRGTEAFF | TGTGCCAGCAGCTTGGGCCAGAGAGGAACTGAAGCTTTCTTT
- | TRBJ2-5 | TRBV15 | 12 | few | CATSRERETQYF | TGTGCCACCAGCAGAGAGAGAGAGACCCAGTACTTC
- | TRBJ2-3 | TRBV5-1 | 14 | many | CASSPGPGADTQYF | TGCGCCAGCAGCCCTGGACCAGGAGCAGATACGCAGTATTTT
- | TRBJ2-3 | TRBV12-5 | 15 | - | CASGLSAANTDTQYF | TGTGCTAGTGGTTTGTCCGCAGCGAACACAGATACGCAGTATTTT
- | TRBJ1-5 | TRBV12-3/TRBV12-4 | 13 | few | CASNLDSAQPQHF | TGTGCCAGCAACCTCGACAGCGCTCAGCCCCAGCATTTT
- | TRBJ2-1 | TRBV6-5 | 14 | many | CASGGSGRNNEQFF | TGTGCCAGCGGGGGATCCGGGAGAAACAATGAGCAGTTCTTC
TRBD1 | TRBJ2-1 | TRBV9 | 15 | - | CASSAMDRGDNEQFF | TGTGCCAGCAGCGCCATGGACAGGGGGGACAATGAGCAGTTCTTC
- | TRBJ2-1 | TRBV5-1 | 13 | few | CASSLFQYNEQFF | TGCGCCAGCAGCTTGTTTCAGTACAATGAGCAGTTCTTC
TRBD2 | TRBJ2-3 | TRBV20-1 | 14 | - | CSARVSGSPDTQYF | TGCAGTGCTAGAGTTAGCGGGAGCCCAGATACGCAGTATTTT
- | TRBJ2-1 | TRBV6-5 | 11 | few | CASSQDYRWFF | TGTGCCAGCAGCCAGGACTATAGGTGGTTCTTC
TRBD1 | TRBJ2-5 | TRBV5-5 | 14 | - | CASSHRGLGETQYF | TGTGCCAGCAGCCACAGGGGGCTAGGGGAGACCCAGTACTTC
- | TRBJ1-1 | TRBV6-5 | 14 | few | CASSYRGVNTEAFF | TGTGCCAGCAGTTACAGGGGCGTGAACACTGAAGCTTTCTTT
- | TRBJ1-1 | TRBV12-3/TRBV12-4 | 12 | few | CASSLDKPEAFF | TGTGCCAGCAGTTTAGATAAACCAGAAGCTTTCTTT
TRBD1 | TRBJ2-3 | TRBV5-1 | 14 | few | CASATGQGRDTQYF | TGCGCCAGCGCCACGGGACAGGGGAGAGATACGCAGTATTTT
TRBD1 | TRBJ2-7 | TRBV5-4 | 15 | few | CASSTRGQGAYEQYF | TGTGCCAGCAGCACCCGGGGACAGGGAGCCTACGAGCAGTACTTC
- | TRBJ2-7 | TRBV12-3/TRBV12-4 | 13 | - | CASSSIWGHEQYF | TGTGCCAGCAGTTCGATATGGGGCCACGAGCAGTACTTC
TRBD1 | TRBJ2-7 | TRBV3-1 | 16 | many | CASSQDRDSKWYEQYF | TGTGCCAGCAGCCAAGATAGGGACAGCAAGTGGTACGAGCAGTACTTC
TRBD2 | TRBJ2-7 | TRBV5-1 | 17 | - | CASSLVLAGGDSYEQYF | TGCGCCAGCAGCTTGGTTCTAGCGGGAGGTGATTCCTACGAGCAGTACTTC
TRBD2 | TRBJ2-1 | TRBV4-1 | 17 | many | CASSQGASGSRINEQFF | TGCGCCAGCAGCCAAGGGGCTAGCGGGAGTAGGATCAATGAGCAGTTCTTC
TRBD2 | TRBJ2-3 | TRBV7-2 | 16 | - | CASSLATSGKLYTQYF | TGTGCCAGCAGCTTAGCAACTAGCGGGAAGTTATATACGCAGTATTTT
- | TRBJ2-7 | TRBV7-9 | 15 | - | CASSPRQSPSYEQYF | TGTGCCAGCAGCCCCCGGCAGTCCCCTTCCTACGAGCAGTACTTC
- | TRBJ2-7 | TRBV12-3/TRBV12-4 | 13 | - | CASSLPGGSEQYF | TGTGCCAGCAGCCTCCCAGGGGGGTCCGAGCAGTACTTC
TRBD2 | TRBJ2-7 | TRBV13 | 16 | - | CASTTGTSGPYPEQYF | TGTGCCAGCACCACCGGGACTAGCGGTCCCTATCCCGAGCAGTACTTC
- | TRBJ1-1 | TRBV5-1 | 13 | many | CASRTDLNTEAFF | TGCGCCTCCAGGACAGACTTGAACACTGAAGCTTTCTTT
- | TRBJ2-1 | TRBV4-1 | 15 | few | CASSYIGDSYNEQFF | TGCGCCAGCAGCTACATTGGTGACTCCTACAATGAGCAGTTCTTC
- | TRBJ2-1 | TRBV3-1 | 16 | - | CASSQRKKLSYNEQFF | TGTGCCAGCAGCCAAAGGAAGAAGCTCTCCTACAATGAGCAGTTCTTC
- | TRBJ2-3 | TRBV29-1 | 12 | many | CSVEVGGGTQYF | TGCAGCGTTGAAGTAGGTGGGGGTACGCAGTATTTT
TRBD2 | TRBJ2-3 | TRBV12-3/TRBV12-4 | 16 | - | CAIGGPEKAGGFTQYF | TGTGCCATTGGCGGTCCGGAAAAAGCGGGGGGGTTTACGCAGTATTTT
- | TRBJ2-5 | TRBV30 | 13 | few | CAWRGAQEETQYF | TGTGCCTGGAGAGGGGCCCAGGAAGAGACCCAGTACTTC
TRBD1 | TRBJ1-4 | TRBV29-1 | 13 | - | CSVQTGRDEKLFF | TGCAGCGTCCAGACAGGGCGGGATGAAAAACTGTTTTTT
- | TRBJ2-1 | TRBV7-2 | 14 | - | CASSLVRGGREQFF | TGTGCCAGCAGCTTAGTGCGAGGGGGTAGGGAGCAGTTCTTC
- | TRBJ2-6 | TRBV15 | 17 | - | CATSRVVRLSGANVLTF | TGTGCCACCAGCAGAGTAGTGAGGCTTTCTGGGGCCAACGTCCTGACTTTC
- | TRBJ1-1 | TRBV18 | 15 | few | CASSRPGNTDTEAFF | TGTGCCAGCTCCCGCCCAGGGAACACGGACACTGAAGCTTTCTTT
- | TRBJ2-2 | TRBV30 | 11 | - | CAGQNTGELFF | TGTGCCGGACAGAATACCGGGGAGCTGTTTTTT
- | TRBJ2-2 | TRBV6-5 | 14 | few | CASSYGGAAGELFF | TGTGCCAGCAGTTACGGAGGGGCCGCCGGGGAGCTGTTTTTT